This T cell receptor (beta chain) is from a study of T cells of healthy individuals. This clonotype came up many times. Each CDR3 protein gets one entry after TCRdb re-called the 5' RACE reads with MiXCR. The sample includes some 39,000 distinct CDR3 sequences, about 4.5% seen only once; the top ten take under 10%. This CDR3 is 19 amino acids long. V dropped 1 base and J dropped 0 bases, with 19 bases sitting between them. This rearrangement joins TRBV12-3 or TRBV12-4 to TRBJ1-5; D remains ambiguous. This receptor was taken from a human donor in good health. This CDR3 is CASSLGDRALLTSNQPQHF. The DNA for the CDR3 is TGTGCCAGCAGTTTAGGAGACCGTGCTCTGCTCACTAGCAATCAGCCCCAGCATTTT.